This TCR beta chain derives from a study of cytomegalovirus exposure and HLA in healthy donors. This clone was seen once. Antigen: not known. The CDR3 is made up of 16 amino acids. From germline, CDR1 is MNHEY and CDR2 SVGAGI. V was shortened by 4 bases and J by 0 bases, with 13 bases between the two germline ends. Study observations and caveats: A classifier reportedly called cytomegalovirus status with high sensitivity and specificity. Data from an earlier analysis indicated that most TCR beta V segments were productive either about 87% or about 30% of the time.

Primers included in the PCR were 60 Vbeta and 13 Jbeta primers. Profiling relied on immunoSEQ multiplex PCR, and the TCRdb table lists in-frame clones only, not all of them. There are under 200,000 clones in the sample; 65% to 90% occur only once, and approximately 0.31% lies in the top ten. The chain links TRBV6-5 to TRBJ1-3; D is uncertain. The source is a young woman in good health and CMV-seronegative. What was sequenced was PBMCs. The CDR3 spells CASSSVTRLSGNTIYF. The DNA for the CDR3 is TGTGCCAGCAGTTCCGTCACCAGGCTCTCTGGAAACACCATATATTTT.